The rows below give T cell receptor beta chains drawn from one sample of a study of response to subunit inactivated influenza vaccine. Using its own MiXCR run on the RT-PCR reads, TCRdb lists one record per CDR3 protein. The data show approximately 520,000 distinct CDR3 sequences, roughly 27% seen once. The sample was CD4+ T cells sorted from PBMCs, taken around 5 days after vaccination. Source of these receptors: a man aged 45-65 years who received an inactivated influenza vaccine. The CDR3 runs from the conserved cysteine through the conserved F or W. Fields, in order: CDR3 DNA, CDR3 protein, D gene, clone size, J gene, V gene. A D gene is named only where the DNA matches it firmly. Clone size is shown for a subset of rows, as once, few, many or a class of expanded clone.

cdr3_nt: TGCGCCAGCAGCCGGGAGAGGGCAGATACGCAGTATTTT; cdr3_aa: CASSRERADTQYF; d_call: -; clone_size: -; j_call: TRBJ2-3; v_call: TRBV4-3
cdr3_nt: TGTGCCAGCAGCCAAGATCTTAGGGCAGGGAACAATGAGCAGTTCTTC; cdr3_aa: CASSQDLRAGNNEQFF; d_call: -; clone_size: -; j_call: TRBJ2-1; v_call: TRBV4-2
cdr3_nt: TGTGCCAGCAGCTCAGCTGGGACGGCGAACACTGAAGCTTTCTTT; cdr3_aa: CASSSAGTANTEAFF; d_call: -; clone_size: -; j_call: TRBJ1-1; v_call: TRBV7-9
cdr3_nt: TGTGCCAGCAGTGCTATAGCCGGACAGGCGAACTACAATGAGCAGTTCTTC; cdr3_aa: CASSAIAGQANYNEQFF; d_call: TRBD1; clone_size: -; j_call: TRBJ2-1; v_call: TRBV28
cdr3_nt: TGTGCCAGCAGCGTAGTAGCCGGTAGCACAGATACGCAGTATTTT; cdr3_aa: CASSVVAGSTDTQYF; d_call: -; clone_size: many; j_call: TRBJ2-3; v_call: TRBV9
cdr3_nt: TGTGCCAGCAGTGAGAGGGGACTAGCGGGAGTCGGGACCCAGTACTTC; cdr3_aa: CASSERGLAGVGTQYF; d_call: TRBD2; clone_size: -; j_call: TRBJ2-5; v_call: TRBV25-1
cdr3_nt: TGTGCCAGCAGTTTATGGGGGGTAGCCAAAAACATTCAGTACTTC; cdr3_aa: CASSLWGVAKNIQYF; d_call: -; clone_size: few; j_call: TRBJ2-4; v_call: TRBV12-3/TRBV12-4
cdr3_nt: TGTGCCAGCAGTACGTACGTCCTCAGGAGGTCCGCGGGGTTGAACACCGGGGAGCTGTTTTTT; cdr3_aa: CASSTYVLRRSAGLNTGELFF; d_call: -; clone_size: once; j_call: TRBJ2-2; v_call: TRBV6-2/TRBV6-3
cdr3_nt: TGTGCCAGCAGTGTTACCCCGGGCGCGGGACTAGCGGGAGGGCACAATGAGCAGTTCTTC; cdr3_aa: CASSVTPGAGLAGGHNEQFF; d_call: TRBD2; clone_size: few; j_call: TRBJ2-1; v_call: TRBV25-1
cdr3_nt: TGTGCCAGCAGTTACGGTCGGGGTCAGCCCCAGCATTTT; cdr3_aa: CASSYGRGQPQHF; d_call: -; clone_size: -; j_call: TRBJ1-5; v_call: TRBV6-5
cdr3_nt: TGTGCCATCAGTGAGTCAGAGCGGCCCCGGGCTAGCCACACCTTC; cdr3_aa: CAISESERPRASHTF; d_call: -; clone_size: few; j_call: TRBJ1-2; v_call: TRBV10-3
cdr3_nt: TGTGCCAGCAGTTTCGACAGTTTAAAACTGTTTTTT; cdr3_aa: CASSFDSLKLFF; d_call: -; clone_size: few; j_call: TRBJ1-4; v_call: TRBV12-3/TRBV12-4
cdr3_nt: TGCAGTGCTAGGGAAGCCGGGAGACTATACAATGAGCAGTTCTTC; cdr3_aa: CSAREAGRLYNEQFF; d_call: -; clone_size: -; j_call: TRBJ2-1; v_call: TRBV20-1